This T cell receptor (beta chain) came from a study of control samples from healthy donors and cancer patients. CDR3 length: 13 amino acids. CDR1 and CDR2 (germline): GTSNPN, SVGIG (reference sequence). Trimming shortened V by 1 base and J by 3 bases, and 9 bases separated the two germline ends. Sequencing was performed with immunoSEQ multiplex PCR; in TCRdb, only in-frame clones are kept and a portion is missing. The profile covers 6,000 to 7,500 clones, with about 72% appearing a single time and about 7.3% taken by the ten largest. The sequence came from a male donor with melanoma. The sequenced sample was formalin-fixed, paraffin-embedded tissue. This rearrangement joins TRBV30 to TRBJ1-1, with no clear D. As DNA, the CDR3 is TGTGCCTGGAGTGCGAGGTCAGACACTGAAGCTTTCTTT. This sequence encodes CAWSARSDTEAFF.